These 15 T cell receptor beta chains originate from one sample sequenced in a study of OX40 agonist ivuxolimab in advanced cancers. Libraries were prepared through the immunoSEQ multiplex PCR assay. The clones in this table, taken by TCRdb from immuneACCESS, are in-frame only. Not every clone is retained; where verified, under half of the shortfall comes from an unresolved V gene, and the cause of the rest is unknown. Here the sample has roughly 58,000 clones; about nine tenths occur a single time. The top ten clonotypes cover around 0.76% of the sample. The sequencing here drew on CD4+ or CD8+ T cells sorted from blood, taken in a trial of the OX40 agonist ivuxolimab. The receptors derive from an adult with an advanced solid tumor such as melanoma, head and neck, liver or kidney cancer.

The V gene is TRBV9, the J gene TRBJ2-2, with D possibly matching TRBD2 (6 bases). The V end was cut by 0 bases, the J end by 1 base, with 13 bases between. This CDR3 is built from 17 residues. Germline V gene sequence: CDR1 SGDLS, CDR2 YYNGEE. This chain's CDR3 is CASSVAGGRRNTGELFF. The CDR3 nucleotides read TGTGCCAGCAGCGTAGCTGGAGGGAGACGGAACACCGGGGAGCTGTTTTTT.

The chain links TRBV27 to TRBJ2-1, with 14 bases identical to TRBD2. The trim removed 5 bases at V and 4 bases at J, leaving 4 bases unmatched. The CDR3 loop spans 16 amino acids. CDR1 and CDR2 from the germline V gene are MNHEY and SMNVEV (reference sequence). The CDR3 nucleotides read TGTGCCAGCAGTCCCAGACTAGCGGGAGGGTACAATGAGCAGTTCTTC. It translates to CASSPRLAGGYNEQFF.

DNA for the CDR3: TGTGCCAGCAGCCCACTAGCGGGAGCCGATACGCAGTATTTT. Translated: CASSPLAGADTQYF. The V call is TRBV4-2, the J call TRBJ2-3, with 11 positions matching TRBD2. The germline V gene has CDR1 LGHNA and CDR2 YNFKEQ. This CDR3 has 14 residues. The V and J ends lost 4 bases and 6 bases, in that order; junction bases with no gene match: 3.

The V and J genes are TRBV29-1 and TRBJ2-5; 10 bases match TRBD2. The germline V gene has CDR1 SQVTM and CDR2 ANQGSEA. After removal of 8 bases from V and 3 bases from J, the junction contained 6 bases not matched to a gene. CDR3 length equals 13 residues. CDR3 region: CSSRTSGEETQYF. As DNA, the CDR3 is TGCAGCTCCAGGACTAGCGGAGAAGAGACCCAGTACTTC.

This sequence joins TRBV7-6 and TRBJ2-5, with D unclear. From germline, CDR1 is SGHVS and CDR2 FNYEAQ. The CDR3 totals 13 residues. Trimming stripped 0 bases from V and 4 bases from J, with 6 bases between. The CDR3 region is CASSLASSETQYF. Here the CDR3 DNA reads TGTGCCAGCAGCTTAGCCAGTTCAGAGACCCAGTACTTC.

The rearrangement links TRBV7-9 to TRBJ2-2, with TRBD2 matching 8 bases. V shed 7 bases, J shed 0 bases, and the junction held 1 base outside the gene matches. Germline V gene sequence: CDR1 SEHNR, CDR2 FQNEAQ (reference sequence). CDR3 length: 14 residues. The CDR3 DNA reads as TGTGCCAGCAAACTAGCGGCGAACACCGGGGAGCTGTTTTTT. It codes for CASKLAANTGELFF.

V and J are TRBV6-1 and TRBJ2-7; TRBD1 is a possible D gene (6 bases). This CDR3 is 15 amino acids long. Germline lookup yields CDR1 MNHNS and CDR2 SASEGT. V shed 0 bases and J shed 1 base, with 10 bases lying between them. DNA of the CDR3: TGTGCCAGCAGTGAAGCTACAGGGTTGTCCTACGAGCAGTACTTC. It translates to CASSEATGLSYEQYF.

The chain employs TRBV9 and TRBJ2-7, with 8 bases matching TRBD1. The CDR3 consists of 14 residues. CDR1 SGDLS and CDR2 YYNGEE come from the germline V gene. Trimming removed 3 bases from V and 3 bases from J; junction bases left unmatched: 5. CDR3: CASSAGTGHYEQYF. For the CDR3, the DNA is TGTGCCAGCAGCGCCGGGACAGGACACTACGAGCAGTACTTC.

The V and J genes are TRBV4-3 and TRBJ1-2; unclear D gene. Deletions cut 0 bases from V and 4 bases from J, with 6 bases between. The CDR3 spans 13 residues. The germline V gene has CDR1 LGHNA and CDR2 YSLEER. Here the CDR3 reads CASSQDLTYGYTF. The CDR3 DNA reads TGCGCCAGCAGCCAAGATTTGACCTATGGCTACACCTTC.

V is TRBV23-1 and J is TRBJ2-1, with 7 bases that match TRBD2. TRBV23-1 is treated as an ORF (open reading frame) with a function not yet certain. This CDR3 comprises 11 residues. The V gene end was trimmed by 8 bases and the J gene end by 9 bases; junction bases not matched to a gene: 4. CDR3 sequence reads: CASPWGGEQFF. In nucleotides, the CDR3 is TGCGCCAGCCCCTGGGGGGGTGAGCAGTTCTTC.

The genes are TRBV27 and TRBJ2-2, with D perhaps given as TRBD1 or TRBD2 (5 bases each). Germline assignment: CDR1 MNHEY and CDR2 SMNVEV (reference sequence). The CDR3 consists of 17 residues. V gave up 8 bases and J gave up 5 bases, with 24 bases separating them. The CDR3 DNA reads TGTGCCAGCGCCCGAGGGTGGTCTGGGGGTGGGACCGGGGAGCTGTTTTTT. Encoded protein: CASARGWSGGGTGELFF.

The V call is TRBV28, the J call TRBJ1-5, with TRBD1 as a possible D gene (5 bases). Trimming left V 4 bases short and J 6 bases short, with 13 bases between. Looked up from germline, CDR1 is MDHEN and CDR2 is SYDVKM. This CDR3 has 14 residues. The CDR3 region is CASSYGMGVQPQHF. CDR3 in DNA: TGTGCCAGCAGTTATGGGATGGGGGTTCAGCCCCAGCATTTT.

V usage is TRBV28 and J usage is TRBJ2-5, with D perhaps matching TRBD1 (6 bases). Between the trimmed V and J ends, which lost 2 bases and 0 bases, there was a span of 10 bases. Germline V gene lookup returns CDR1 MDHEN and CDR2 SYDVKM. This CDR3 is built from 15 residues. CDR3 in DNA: TGTGCCAGCAGTTTACTGGGGGCGGACCAAGAGACCCAGTACTTC. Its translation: CASSLLGADQETQYF.

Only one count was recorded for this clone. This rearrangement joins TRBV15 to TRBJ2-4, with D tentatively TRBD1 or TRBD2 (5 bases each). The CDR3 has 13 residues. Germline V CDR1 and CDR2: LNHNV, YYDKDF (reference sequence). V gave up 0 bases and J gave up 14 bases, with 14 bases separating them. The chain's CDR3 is CATSRDRWVGEYF. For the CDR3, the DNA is TGTGCCACCAGCAGAGATCGATGGGTGGGGGAGTACTTC.

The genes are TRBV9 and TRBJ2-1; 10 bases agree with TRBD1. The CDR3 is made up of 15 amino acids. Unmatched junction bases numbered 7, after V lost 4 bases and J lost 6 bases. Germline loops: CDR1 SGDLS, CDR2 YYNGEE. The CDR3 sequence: CASSSPGDRGNEQFF. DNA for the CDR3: TGTGCCAGCAGCAGCCCTGGGGACAGGGGCAATGAGCAGTTCTTC.